A single sample gave rise to the 28 T cell receptor beta chains below, sequenced in a study of CD8+ T cells in alopecia areata. Extracted from the samples, RNA was reverse transcribed into cDNA to serve as the sequencing template. TCRdb's table, derived via immunoSEQ multiplex PCR, lists solely in-frame clones and lacks some. This repertoire shows some 200,000 clones, around three fifths found once; its top ten account for around 13%. Treatment specified: oral pan-JAK inhibitor, 5-10 mg twice daily. The specimen was CD8+ T cells sorted from blood, collected at week 24, from a patient treated with tofacitinib. These receptors were obtained from a human donor with alopecia areata.

This clone was seen a few times. The V gene is TRBV30, the J gene TRBJ1-1; 7 bases map to TRBD1. Trimming cost V 8 bases and J 1 base; bases outside gene matches: 7. Germline loops: CDR1 GTSNPN, CDR2 SVGIG (reference sequence). CDR3 length equals 13 residues. The CDR3 is CAILGTENTEAFF. The CDR3 bases are TGTGCCATCCTTGGGACAGAGAACACTGAAGCTTTCTTT. Full variable domain (rest looked up from reference TRBV30 and TRBJ1-1): SQTIHQWPATLVQPVGSPLSLECTVEGTSNPNLYWYRQAAGRGLQLLFYSVGIGQISSEVPQNLSASRPQDRQFILSSKKLLLSDSGFYLCAILGTENTEAFFGQGTRLTVV.

This clone was seen only a few times. This rearrangement joins TRBV5-6 to TRBJ2-3; either TRBD1 or TRBD2 may fit D (6 bases each). The CDR3 consists of 16 residues. Germline CDR1 is SGHDT and CDR2 is YYEEEE. V shed 3 bases and J shed 6 bases, with 20 bases lying between them. As DNA, the CDR3 is TGTGCCAGCAGCTACGGAGTCGGGGGCGGGTTGGATACGCAGTATTTT. The encoded protein is CASSYGVGGGLDTQYF.

In this sample, this clone turned up a few times. V is TRBV7-9 and J is TRBJ2-2, with TRBD2 matching over 7 bases. CDR1 and CDR2 (germline): SEHNR, FQNEAQ (reference sequence). J lost 5 bases, V lost 5 bases, and 5 bases had no gene match. The CDR3 totals 14 residues. The CDR3 reads CASSASGGTGELFF. Here the CDR3 DNA reads TGTGCCAGCAGCGCATCGGGGGGAACCGGGGAGCTGTTTTTT.

The chain links TRBV30 to TRBJ1-1; weak D call: TRBD1 (5 bases). The V end was cut by 0 bases, the J end by 4 bases, with 12 bases between. Germline assignment: CDR1 GTSNPN and CDR2 SVGIG (reference sequence). The CDR3 has 14 amino acids. The CDR3 reads CAWSVFGATTEAFF. DNA for the CDR3: TGTGCCTGGAGTGTATTTGGGGCTACCACTGAAGCTTTCTTT.

This chain uses TRBV15 with TRBJ2-1, with 8 bases lining up with TRBD1. The CDR3 has 15 residues. After removal of 1 base from V and 2 bases from J, the junction contained 1 base not matched to a gene. Germline values: CDR1 LNHNV, CDR2 YYDKDF (reference sequence). The CDR3 spells CATSRGQGTYNEQFF. CDR3 sequence (DNA): TGTGCCACCAGCAGAGGACAGGGGACCTACAATGAGCAGTTCTTC. The whole variable domain, filled in from reference TRBV15 and TRBJ2-1, reads DAMVIQNPRYQVTQFGKPVTLSCSQTLNHNVMYWYQQKSSQAPKLLFHYYDKDFNNEADTPDNFQSRRPNTSFCFLDIRSPGLGDTAMYLCATSRGQGTYNEQFFGPGTRLTVL.

J is TRBJ2-5 and V is TRBV4-1, with D uncertain. Germline CDR1 MGHRA, CDR2 YSYEKL. This CDR3 is built from 11 residues. V gave up 5 bases and J gave up 0 bases, with 1 base separating them. The CDR3 nucleotides read TGCGCCAGCAGCAACCAAGAGACCCAGTACTTC. Translation: CASSNQETQYF.

About this clone itself: Other DNA sequences of this sample code for an identical CDR3. The chain combines TRBV15 with TRBJ1-1; D ambiguous. V was cut by 0 bases and J by 0 bases, with 8 bases left in between. CDR1 is LNHNV, CDR2 YYDKDF, per germline (reference sequence). The CDR3 length is 15 residues. CDR3 sequence reads: CATSRDRALNTEAFF. The CDR3 DNA sequence: TGTGCCACCAGCAGAGATAGGGCCCTGAACACTGAAGCTTTCTTT.

The CDR3 DNA sequence: TGTGCCAGCAGCTTAGATGGGGGTTTGAGACATGGCTACACCTTC. Translation gives CASSLDGGLRHGYTF. The chain uses TRBV7-9 and TRBJ1-2; D might be TRBD1 (5 bases). This CDR3 comprises 15 residues. Germline V gene sequence: CDR1 SEHNR, CDR2 FQNEAQ (reference sequence). Trimming stripped 1 base from V and 6 bases from J, with 15 bases between.

This clone came up a few times. The chain links TRBV15 to TRBJ2-3, with 8 bases identical to TRBD2. V dropped 1 base and J dropped 0; count of bases not matched to a gene: 3. The CDR3 has 16 residues. CDR1 LNHNV and CDR2 YYDKDF come from the germline V gene (reference sequence). The CDR3 sequence: CATSRGGGPSTDTQYF. In DNA form, the CDR3 reads TGTGCCACCAGCAGAGGCGGGGGGCCTAGCACAGATACGCAGTATTTT.

The chain joins TRBV9 to TRBJ1-1; 8 bases align to TRBD1. The V and J ends lost 0 bases and 1 base, in that order; junction bases with no gene match: 5. The CDR3 is 16 residues long. Germline V gene data show CDR1 as SGDLS and CDR2 as YYNGEE. Here the CDR3 reads CASSVDRGDPNTEAFF. In DNA, the CDR3 is TGTGCCAGCAGCGTAGACAGGGGGGATCCGAACACTGAAGCTTTCTTT. Full variable domain (missing parts from reference TRBV9 and TRBJ1-1): DSGVTQTPKHLITATGQRVTLRCSPRSGDLSVYWYQQSLDQGLQFLIQYYNGEERAKGNILERFSAQQFPDLHSELNLSSLELGDSALYFCASSVDRGDPNTEAFFGQGTRLTVV.

The chain uses TRBV7-3 and TRBJ2-7; 9 bases fit TRBD1. The CDR3 totals 18 residues. V trimming: 2 bases; J trimming: 1 base; junction bases outside the gene matches: 12. Germline CDR1 is SGHTA and CDR2 is FQGTGA. The CDR3 DNA reads as TGTGCCAGCAGCTTAGGCGTACCGGGACAGGGATTTTCCTACGAGCAGTACTTC. Its protein is CASSLGVPGQGFSYEQYF.

CDR3 DNA: TGTGCCAGCGGGCTCGGCAGCCATGGGGCCTCGTTAGAGACCCAGTACTTC. This gives the protein CASGLGSHGASLETQYF. The chain has TRBV6-8 and TRBJ2-5, with D possibly matching TRBD1 (5 bases). The CDR3 extends over 17 amino acids. The V gene's germline CDR1 is MNHGY and CDR2 SAAAGT. Trimming left V 8 bases short and J 4 bases short, with 26 bases between.

V is TRBV29-1 and J is TRBJ2-2; D tentatively fits TRBD1 or TRBD2 (5 bases each). The V end was cut by 5 bases, the J end by 4 bases, with 14 bases between. The CDR3 is 14 residues long. Germline V gene data show CDR1 as SQVTM and CDR2 as ANQGSEA. The CDR3 sequence: CSVRARGGTGELFF. Written as DNA, the CDR3 is TGCAGCGTTAGGGCGAGGGGCGGCACCGGGGAGCTGTTTTTT.

This rearrangement joins TRBV7-9 to TRBJ2-3; D possibly corresponds to TRBD1 (6 bases). The germline gives CDR1 SEHNR, CDR2 FQNEAQ (reference sequence). This CDR3 has 17 amino acids. V lost 1 base and J lost 2, with 16 bases in between. CDR3 sequence: CASSLGSSNRATDTQYF. In nucleotides, the CDR3 is TGTGCCAGCAGCTTAGGTTCGTCGAACAGGGCCACAGATACGCAGTATTTT.

CDR3 amino acids: CASSLAIGYGETQYF. The DNA of the CDR3 is TGCGCCAGCAGCTTGGCTATTGGGTACGGCGAGACCCAGTACTTC. The genes are TRBV5-1 and TRBJ2-5; D remains ambiguous. The V end was cut by 0 bases, the J end by 5 bases, with 14 bases between. The germline V gene encodes CDR1 SGHRS and CDR2 YFSETQ. This CDR3 spans 15 amino acids.

This sequence joins TRBV5-1 and TRBJ2-7, with 13 bases that match TRBD2. This CDR3 is built from 15 residues. Germline lookup yields CDR1 SGHRS and CDR2 YFSETQ. After removal of 2 bases from V and 5 bases from J, the junction contained 4 bases not matched to a gene. CDR3 loop: CASSLTGTSGDEQYF. The CDR3 DNA reads as TGCGCCAGCAGCTTAACCGGGACTAGCGGGGACGAGCAGTACTTC.

The J gene is TRBJ1-2, the V gene TRBV15; 10 nucleotides agree with TRBD1. The V segment lost 3 bases and the J segment 8 bases; nucleotides outside the gene matches: 9. The CDR3 spans 15 residues. Germline V gives CDR1 LNHNV, CDR2 YYDKDF (reference sequence). In DNA, the CDR3 is TGTGCCACCAGCAGTGTTGGACAGGGGGATTGGGGCTACACCTTC. Protein: CATSSVGQGDWGYTF.

The V gene is TRBV7-6, the J gene TRBJ2-6, with D perhaps matching TRBD1 (5 bases). CDR3 length equals 16 residues. CDR1 is SGHVS and CDR2 is FNYEAQ in the germline V gene. The ends were cut back, 5 bases at V and 0 bases at J, with 11 bases in the middle. The CDR3 sequence is CASSQRQGSGANVLTF. The DNA for the CDR3 is TGTGCCAGCAGCCAACGGCAGGGCTCTGGGGCCAACGTCCTGACTTTC.

This clone was detected once. The chain couples TRBV28 to TRBJ2-7; tentatively, D is TRBD1 (5 bases). Trimming left V 3 bases short and J 7 bases short, with 16 bases between. Germline CDR1 is MDHEN and CDR2 is SYDVKM. This CDR3 contains 14 residues. CDR3 protein: CASSFWGPPWEQYF. DNA of the CDR3: TGTGCCAGCAGTTTTTGGGGCCCCCCGTGGGAGCAGTACTTC.

This chain connects TRBV20-1 to TRBJ1-2, with D hard to call. The germline CDR1 and CDR2 sequences are DFQATT and SNEGSKA (reference sequence). V lost 3 bases and J lost 4, with 6 bases in between. This CDR3 spans 11 amino acids. The CDR3 reads CSARVGYGYTF. CDR3 in DNA: TGCAGTGCTAGGGTTGGCTATGGCTACACCTTC.

V usage is TRBV25-1 and J usage is TRBJ2-7; D not certain. CDR1 is MGHDK, CDR2 SYGVNS, per germline. The CDR3 has 12 residues. The V end lost 6 bases, the J end lost 2 bases, and 8 bases lay between the germline ends. This CDR3 is CASRVGPYEQYF. The CDR3 bases are TGTGCCAGCAGGGTTGGGCCCTACGAGCAGTACTTC.

This clone was counted between two and nine times. V gene TRBV25-1 combines with J gene TRBJ2-2, with TRBD1 matching over 7 bases. The junction had 8 bases not matched to a gene; V was cut back by 3 bases and J by 4 bases. Germline CDR1 MGHDK, CDR2 SYGVNS. The CDR3 length is 16 residues. The CDR3 bases are TGTGCCAGCAGTGACCTCCGGGACAGTACCACCGGGGAGCTGTTTTTT. It is translated as CASSDLRDSTTGELFF.

There are a few counts of this clone. The chain has TRBV27 and TRBJ2-4; TRBD2 matches 13 bases. CDR3 length equals 15 residues. The V and J ends lost 3 bases and 6 bases, in that order; junction bases with no gene match: 2. Germline CDR1 MNHEY, CDR2 SMNVEV (reference sequence). The CDR3 loop reads CASSLTSGGRNIQYF. The CDR3 DNA is TGTGCCAGCAGTTTGACTAGCGGGGGGAGAAACATTCAGTACTTC.

There are a few counts of this clone. The J gene is TRBJ1-1, the V gene TRBV7-9, with 10 bases aligning to TRBD1. CDR1 and CDR2 from the germline V gene are SEHNR and FQNEAQ (reference sequence). The length of the CDR3 is 15 residues. Unmatched junction bases numbered 5, after V lost 3 bases and J lost 4 bases. The CDR3 sequence: CASSLGTGVFTEAFF. CDR3 bases: TGTGCCAGCAGCTTGGGGACAGGGGTTTTCACTGAAGCTTTCTTT.

The chain is built from TRBV29-1 and TRBJ2-7; the D gene is possibly TRBD2 (6 bases). Germline V gene sequence: CDR1 SQVTM, CDR2 ANQGSEA. The CDR3 length is 13 residues. Trimming pared 7 bases from V and 4 bases from J, leaving 17 bases between. CDR3 nucleotide sequence: TGCAGCGCCGGGACTGCGCGGGGATACGAGCAGTACTTC. Amino acid sequence: CSAGTARGYEQYF.

This clone was observed a handful of times. The chain uses TRBV2 and TRBJ2-6; perhaps TRBD2 as D (5 bases). V was cut by 4 bases and J by 8 bases, with 15 bases left in between. The CDR3 is made up of 15 amino acids. Germline V gene lookup returns CDR1 SNHLY and CDR2 FYNNEI. This chain's CDR3 is CASSVGESGTNVLTF. CDR3 coding DNA: TGTGCCAGCAGTGTTGGCGAATCCGGGACCAACGTCCTGACTTTC.

This clone turned up a few times. The chain couples TRBV13 to TRBJ2-1; 12 nucleotides align to TRBD2. The CDR3 extends over 17 amino acids. After removal of 2 bases from V and 8 bases from J, the junction contained 10 bases not matched to a gene. Germline-derived CDR1 and CDR2 are PRHDT and FYEKMQ (reference sequence). The CDR3 coding sequence is TGTGCCAGCAGCTTACGACTAGCGGGGGCCCTAAGTGATGAGCAGTTCTTC. Amino acid sequence: CASSLRLAGALSDEQFF.

This chain links TRBV5-1 with TRBJ2-2; D gene uncertain. Germline V lookup: CDR1 SGHRS, CDR2 YFSETQ. The CDR3 extends over 14 amino acids. V lost 0 bases and J 1 base, leaving 4 bases between the germline ends. The CDR3 sequence is CASSLVWNTGELFF. The CDR3 nucleotides are TGCGCCAGCAGCTTGGTATGGAACACCGGGGAGCTGTTTTTT.